The 29 T cell receptor beta chains in this list originate from one sample, sequenced in a study of T-cell memory formation after mild COVID-19. TCRdb re-called the 5' RACE reads through MiXCR, storing one row per CDR3 protein. The top ten hold around 27% of the sample, which has 110,000 to 150,000 distinct CDR3 sequences, 11% to 15% seen once. Material for sequencing was PBMCs or a T cell subset sorted from them (not recorded which). The origin of the receptors is an adult woman who had mild COVID-19 (a few samples of this study predate the infection). Cell type and time point are not known.

The chain joins TRBV10-2 to TRBJ2-7; TRBD2 matches 8 bases. The length of the CDR3 is 15 residues. Trimming at V came to 2 bases and at J to 0 bases, leaving 3 bases not matched to a gene. Per germline, CDR1 WSHSY and CDR2 SAAADI. CDR3 loop: CASSENSGASYEQYF. CDR3 sequence (DNA): TGCGCCAGCAGTGAGAATAGCGGGGCCTCCTACGAGCAGTACTTC.

This clonotype was found a few times. This rearrangement joins TRBV9 to TRBJ2-2, with a possible D match to TRBD1 (6 bases). The CDR3 is 13 amino acids. Between the trimmed V and J ends, which lost 8 bases and 3 bases, there was a span of 11 bases. Germline-derived CDR1 and CDR2 are SGDLS and YYNGEE. This CDR3 reads CASETGHTGELFF. The DNA for the CDR3 is TGTGCCAGTGAAACAGGGCACACCGGGGAGCTGTTTTTT.

There are a few counts of this clonotype. V gene TRBV19 combines with J gene TRBJ2-2; D is unclear. The V and J ends lost 1 base and 4 bases respectively, with 10 bases between them. This CDR3 is built from 15 residues. Looked up from germline, CDR1 is LNHDA and CDR2 is SQIVND (reference sequence). The CDR3 DNA follows: TGTGCCAGTAGTATAGGTCCAGGTGCCACCGGGGAGCTGTTTTTT. It yields the protein CASSIGPGATGELFF.

This clonotype has more than one count but fewer than ten. The chain joins TRBV13 to TRBJ2-3, with 7 bases lining up with TRBD1. Germline CDR1 reads PRHDT; CDR2 reads FYEKMQ (reference sequence). The CDR3 runs to 17 residues. V shed 5 bases and J 5 bases; nucleotides not matched to a gene: 16. The CDR3, as DNA: TGTGCCAGCAGCACCAGGGACAGTCCTGACCGAGGAGATACGCAGTATTTT. Amino acids: CASSTRDSPDRGDTQYF.

This clonotype was counted a few times. The chain employs TRBV27 and TRBJ1-5; D perhaps matches TRBD1 (6 bases). In germline, CDR1 is MNHEY, CDR2 SMNVEV (reference sequence). The CDR3 length is 15 residues. V lost 8 bases and J lost 5, with 19 bases in between. The CDR3 sequence is CASSSWGGGDQPQHF. For the CDR3, the DNA is TGTGCCAGCTCATCCTGGGGAGGGGGGGATCAGCCCCAGCATTTT.

The sample holds a few counts of this clonotype. This chain links TRBV6-6 with TRBJ2-7; no definite D call. The CDR3 runs to 11 residues. Germline CDR1 MNHNY, CDR2 SVGAGI (reference sequence). The V gene lost 0 bases and the J gene lost 5 bases, with 2 bases spanning the gap. CDR3: CASSYSHEQYF. CDR3 in DNA: TGTGCCAGCAGTTACTCTCACGAGCAGTACTTC.

This clonotype occurred many times. V is TRBV29-1 and J is TRBJ2-5; 8 bases map to TRBD2. Germline V gives CDR1 SQVTM, CDR2 ANQGSEA. The CDR3 extends over 13 amino acids. V trimming: 7 bases; J trimming: 7 bases; junction bases outside the gene matches: 11. In nucleotides, the CDR3 is TGCAGCGCGAACGAAGCGGGAGAGGGGACCCAGTACTTC. Translation gives CSANEAGEGTQYF.

The chain's CDR3 is CSVEDLRTGATNEKLFF. The DNA for the CDR3 is TGCAGCGTTGAAGATCTTCGGACGGGTGCAACTAATGAAAAACTGTTTTTT. The gene calls are TRBV29-1 and TRBJ1-4; D gene unclear. Trimming removed 0 bases from V and 0 bases from J, with 14 bases in between. Germline V gene sequence: CDR1 SQVTM, CDR2 ANQGSEA. There are 17 residues in the CDR3.

The chain carries TRBV7-9 and TRBJ2-7; 7 bases agree with TRBD1. CDR3 length: 14 amino acids. The germline V gene encodes CDR1 SEHNR and CDR2 FQNEAQ (reference sequence). The J segment lost 5 bases and the V segment lost 1 base, leaving 5 bases of the junction unmatched. CDR3 loop: CASSLETGWDEQYF. The CDR3 DNA follows: TGTGCCAGCAGCTTAGAGACAGGGTGGGACGAGCAGTACTTC.

This clonotype came up a few times. The chain uses TRBV4-1 and TRBJ2-6; 7 bases align to TRBD1. After removal of 0 bases from V and 1 base from J, the junction contained 6 bases not matched to a gene. Germline CDR1 and CDR2: MGHRA and YSYEKL. There are 18 residues in the CDR3. CDR3 sequence reads: CASSQEPGQTSGANVLTF. CDR3 nucleotides: TGCGCCAGCAGCCAAGAGCCGGGACAGACTTCTGGGGCCAACGTCCTGACTTTC.

Only a few counts were recorded for this clonotype. The gene calls are TRBV7-3 and TRBJ2-3; D perhaps matches TRBD2 (6 bases). This CDR3 has 17 residues. From germline, CDR1 is SGHTA and CDR2 FQGTGA. Trimming removed 5 bases from V and 1 base from J, with 19 bases in between. The CDR3: CASSPQPGGTGTDTQYF. In DNA form, the CDR3 reads TGTGCCAGCAGCCCCCAACCTGGGGGGACTGGCACAGATACGCAGTATTTT.

Note on this clonotype: An end of the junction does not agree with germline; a read error may underlie this. V gene TRBV10-3 combines with J gene TRBJ1-1, with D unclear. This CDR3 contains 15 residues. Germline V gives CDR1 ENHRY, CDR2 SYGVKD. The CDR3 sequence is CAISEMVGMNTEPFF. The CDR3 DNA is TGTGCCATCAGTGAGATGGTAGGGATGAACACTGAACCTTTCTTT.

The genes are TRBV5-1 and TRBJ2-1; 8 nucleotides align to TRBD1. The J segment lost 9 bases and the V segment lost 1 base, leaving 9 bases of the junction unmatched. The germline gives CDR1 SGHRS, CDR2 YFSETQ. This CDR3 spans 15 amino acids. The CDR3 DNA reads as TGCGCCAGCAGCTTGAGTCAGGGGGCCTACGGTGAGCAGTTCTTC. This sequence encodes CASSLSQGAYGEQFF.

This clonotype showed up just a few times. This chain links TRBV4-2 with TRBJ2-3; D is tentatively TRBD1 or TRBD2 (6 bases each). This CDR3 has 16 residues. V was trimmed by 4 bases and J by 4 bases, leaving 18 bases between them. CDR1 is LGHNA and CDR2 is YNFKEQ in the germline V gene. CDR3 coding DNA: TGTGCCAGCAGCCTGGAGGGGGGAGGCATATCAGATACGCAGTATTTT. Translation: CASSLEGGGISDTQYF.

J is TRBJ1-1 and V is TRBV7-2; the match to TRBD1 covers 10 bases. This CDR3 has 15 residues. CDR1 is SGHTA and CDR2 is FQGNSA in the germline V gene. J gave up 4 bases and V 5 bases, and 7 bases lay outside the gene matches. The DNA for the CDR3 is TGTGCCAGCAGCGTAACCGGGACAGGGGCCACTGAAGCTTTCTTT. As protein: CASSVTGTGATEAFF.

This clonotype turned up a few times. V usage is TRBV12-5 and J usage is TRBJ1-1, with 8 bases lining up with TRBD1. Germline loops: CDR1 LGHNT, CDR2 FRNRAP. With 5 bases clipped from V and 4 bases from J, the junction kept 15 bases outside the gene matches. The CDR3 totals 17 residues. The CDR3 coding sequence is TGTGCTAGTGGTCTTAATTCCGGGACAGGATGGGGCACTGAAGCTTTCTTT. It specifies CASGLNSGTGWGTEAFF. Combining the CDR3 with reference TRBV12-5 and TRBJ1-1 gives the whole variable domain DARVTQTPRHKVTEMGQEVTMRCQPILGHNTVFWYRQTMMQGLELLAYFRNRAPLDDSGMPKDRFSAEMPDATLATLKIQPSEPRDSAVYFCASGLNSGTGWGTEAFFGQGTRLTVV.

The table lists this clonotype with a few counts. This chain joins TRBV6-2 or TRBV6-3 and TRBJ2-1, with a tentative D call TRBD2 (6 bases). Germline assignment: CDR1 MNHEY and CDR2 SVGEGT. This CDR3 has 14 amino acids. The V end was cut by 6 bases, the J end by 2 bases, with 11 bases between. CDR3 bases: TGTGCCAGCAGAATAGCGGTCCCCTACAATGAGCAGTTCTTC. This codes for CASRIAVPYNEQFF.

The chain combines TRBV2 with TRBJ1-2; 7 nucleotides agree with TRBD1. CDR1 SNHLY and CDR2 FYNNEI come from the germline V gene. V was pared by 4 bases and J by 10 bases, with 9 bases of the junction left unmatched. This CDR3 contains 13 residues. Written as DNA, the CDR3 is TGTGCCAGCAGTGTAGGACAGGCGGGGAACTACACCTTC. The encoded protein is CASSVGQAGNYTF.

This clonotype was recorded at least ten times. The genes are TRBV18 and TRBJ2-1, with 7 positions matching TRBD2. V trimming: 6 bases; J trimming: 6 bases; junction bases outside the gene matches: 8. CDR3 length: 14 residues. Germline V gene sequence: CDR1 KGHSH, CDR2 LQKENI. Here the CDR3 DNA reads TGTGCCAGCTCGCAGACCGGGACTACCAATGAGCAGTTCTTC. Amino acids: CASSQTGTTNEQFF.

A few counts support this clonotype. The chain carries TRBV5-6 and TRBJ2-7; 11 bases map to TRBD2. This CDR3 has 14 amino acids. With 4 bases clipped from V and 6 bases from J, the junction kept 6 bases outside the gene matches. CDR1 is SGHDT and CDR2 is YYEEEE in the germline V gene. CDR3 region: CASSHTGTSGEQYF. The DNA of the CDR3 is TGTGCCAGCAGCCATACCGGGACTAGCGGCGAGCAGTACTTC.

The gene calls are TRBV5-1 and TRBJ2-1, with D possibly being TRBD1 (6 bases). Germline-derived CDR1 and CDR2 are SGHRS and YFSETQ. With 4 bases removed from V and 6 bases from J, the gap between germline ends came to 14 bases. The CDR3 length is 14 residues. In nucleotides, the CDR3 is TGCGCCAGCAGCCACCAGGACAGAAGCAATGAGCAGTTCTTC. This translates into CASSHQDRSNEQFF.

This CDR3 reads CASTYQDRGLMSQYF. In DNA form, the CDR3 reads TGTGCCAGCACCTATCAGGACAGGGGGCTAATGTCCCAGTACTTC. The chain links TRBV6-2 or TRBV6-3 to TRBJ2-5; 11 nucleotides align to TRBD1. Germline V CDR1 and CDR2: MNHEY, SVGEGT. The CDR3 is 15 amino acids. Trimming at V came to 7 bases and at J to 9 bases, leaving 13 bases not matched to a gene.

This clonotype was observed a few times. The V call is TRBV7-9, the J call TRBJ2-1; D is possibly TRBD1 (6 bases). The germline gives CDR1 SEHNR, CDR2 FQNEAQ (reference sequence). Trimming pared 11 bases from V and 0 bases from J, leaving 11 bases between. The CDR3 spans 13 residues. CDR3 DNA: TGTGCCGGACAGCCTAACTCCTACAATGAGCAGTTCTTC. Its protein product is CAGQPNSYNEQFF.

This clonotype was seen a few times. The CDR3 sequence: CASSETPPSDTQYF. The CDR3, as DNA: TGTGCCAGCAGCGAGACCCCCCCTTCGGATACGCAGTATTTT. This chain links TRBV9 with TRBJ2-3; unclear D gene. The germline CDR1 and CDR2 sequences are SGDLS and YYNGEE. V dropped 3 bases and J dropped 6 bases, with 14 bases sitting between them. This CDR3 has 14 amino acids. Looking up the rest from reference TRBV9 and TRBJ2-3 gives the full variable domain: DSGVTQTPKHLITATGQRVTLRCSPRSGDLSVYWYQQSLDQGLQFLIQYYNGEERAKGNILERFSAQQFPDLHSELNLSSLELGDSALYFCASSETPPSDTQYFGPGTRLTVL.

The chain uses TRBV7-9 and TRBJ1-1, with D perhaps TRBD1 (5 bases). This CDR3 region has 15 residues. Germline V gene lookup returns CDR1 SEHNR and CDR2 FQNEAQ (reference sequence). V lost 1 base, J lost 3 bases, and 12 bases lay in between. CDR3 DNA: TGTGCCAGCAGCTTAGAAGGGGAAGGTCACACTGAAGCTTTCTTT. Translation gives CASSLEGEGHTEAFF.

The chain employs TRBV7-6 and TRBJ2-1; 8 nucleotides align to TRBD2. The CDR3 is made up of 20 amino acids. With 0 bases clipped from V and 8 bases from J, the junction kept 21 bases outside the gene matches. Germline V gene lookup returns CDR1 SGHVS and CDR2 FNYEAQ. The CDR3 sequence is CASSLALGVLSGISGDEQFF. The CDR3 DNA reads as TGTGCCAGCAGCTTAGCGCTCGGGGTCCTTAGCGGGATTAGTGGAGATGAGCAGTTCTTC.

The chain carries TRBV7-9 and TRBJ1-2; D possibly corresponds to TRBD1 (6 bases). Trimming removed 6 bases at V and 1 base at J, with 18 bases between. CDR1 is SEHNR, CDR2 FQNEAQ, per germline (reference sequence). CDR3 size: 16 residues. CDR3 sequence: CASSHRVSLGNYGYTF. CDR3 DNA sequence: TGTGCCAGCAGTCACAGGGTTAGCCTGGGTAACTATGGCTACACCTTC.

This clonotype was picked up a small number of times. This sequence joins TRBV24-1 and TRBJ2-2; possibly TRBD1 for D (6 bases). The V end was cut by 9 bases, the J end by 2 bases, with 12 bases between. CDR1 is KGHDR and CDR2 is SFDVKD in the germline V gene. This CDR3 comprises 14 residues. CDR3 nucleotides: TGTGCCACCGGACAGACAGAAAACACCGGGGAGCTGTTTTTT. It yields the protein CATGQTENTGELFF.

The rearrangement uses TRBV6-5 and TRBJ2-7; TRBD1 agrees at 9 bases. CDR1 and CDR2 from the germline V gene are MNHEY and SVGAGI. Germline trimming cut 6 bases from V and 7 bases from J; bases unmatched to any gene: 19. The CDR3 runs to 17 residues. The CDR3, as DNA: TGTGCCAGCAGCCCCTTTTTAAGCCGGGACAGGGTCGAAGAGCAGTACTTC. Protein sequence: CASSPFLSRDRVEEQYF.